This passage covers 21 T cell receptor beta chains from one sample sequenced in a study of early T cells in non-severe SARS-CoV-2 infection. TCRdb fed the 5' RACE reads into MiXCR, producing one record per CDR3 protein. The table records under 60,000 distinct CDR3 sequences, about 8.2% of them present only once. Sequencing was done on a sample of whole blood. The receptors were sampled from an adult who was a healthcare worker with PCR-confirmed SARS-CoV-2 infection or an uninfected control (not recorded which).

The genes are TRBV20-1 and TRBJ1-6, with 9 bases aligning to TRBD1. Germline V gene sequence: CDR1 DFQATT, CDR2 SNEGSKA (reference sequence). The CDR3 covers 14 residues. The V segment lost 0 bases and the J segment 9 bases; nucleotides outside the gene matches: 3. In DNA form, the CDR3 reads TGCAGTGCTAGAGATACACAGGGGGCTTCACCCCTCCACTTT. Amino acid sequence: CSARDTQGASPLHF.

This clonotype was detected many times. The chain employs TRBV7-3 and TRBJ2-3; the D call may be TRBD1 or TRBD2 (5 bases each). V lost 0 bases and J 6 bases, leaving 13 bases between the germline ends. CDR3 length: 15 amino acids. Germline V lookup: CDR1 SGHTA, CDR2 FQGTGA. In DNA, the CDR3 is TGTGCCAGCAGCTTAACGGGGACCAGGGCTGATACGCAGTATTTT. Translation: CASSLTGTRADTQYF.

The rearrangement joins TRBV20-1 to TRBJ1-2; D might be TRBD1 (5 bases). The CDR3 contains 13 residues. V gave up 4 bases and J gave up 2 bases, with 11 bases separating them. Germline CDR1 reads DFQATT; CDR2 reads SNEGSKA (reference sequence). The CDR3 protein is CSANLGLNYGYTF. The CDR3, as DNA: TGCAGTGCTAACCTGGGACTGAACTATGGCTACACCTTC.

There are many counts of this clonotype. The V gene is TRBV2, the J gene TRBJ2-5; a possible D gene is TRBD2 (6 bases). Trimming cost V 6 bases and J 2 bases, with 10 bases left between them. The CDR3 runs 13 residues. Germline V gene sequence: CDR1 SNHLY, CDR2 FYNNEI. CDR3 nucleotide sequence: TGTGCCAGCAGCCGGGACTTACAAGAGACCCAGTACTTC. Protein sequence: CASSRDLQETQYF.

This clonotype was seen more than once but under ten times. The chain combines TRBV12-3 or TRBV12-4 with TRBJ1-1, with D tentatively TRBD1 (5 bases). The CDR3 runs to 13 residues. Between the trimmed V and J ends, which lost 5 bases and 1 base, there was a span of 8 bases. The CDR3 DNA reads TGTGCCAGCAGTGGGGACGGGAACACTGAAGCTTTCTTT. It yields the protein CASSGDGNTEAFF.

The chain links TRBV27 to TRBJ1-1; D is unclear. The CDR3 loop spans 13 amino acids. V was trimmed by 4 bases and J by 2 bases, leaving 8 bases between them. Germline CDR1 and CDR2: MNHEY and SMNVEV (reference sequence). The chain's CDR3 is CASSSLGNTEAFF. In DNA form, the CDR3 reads TGTGCCAGCAGTTCCCTTGGCAACACTGAAGCTTTCTTT.

Only a few counts were recorded for this clonotype. The chain links TRBV14 to TRBJ2-6, with 7 bases fitting TRBD1. Unmatched junction bases numbered 10, after V lost 5 bases and J lost 0 bases. This CDR3 contains 18 residues. Germline CDR1 is SGHDN and CDR2 is FVKESK. CDR3 nucleotide sequence: TGTGCCAGCAGCGCGCCGACAGGGATTGGCTCTGGGGCCAACGTCCTGACTTTC. It translates to CASSAPTGIGSGANVLTF.

This clonotype was recorded at least ten times. The chain employs TRBV5-1 and TRBJ1-6; D is undetermined. The CDR3 is made up of 13 amino acids. The germline CDR1 and CDR2 sequences are SGHRS and YFSETQ. Trimming took 6 bases from V and 5 from J, leaving 9 bases between them. The CDR3 spells CASMDGNNSPLHF. The CDR3 DNA follows: TGCGCCAGCATGGACGGGAATAATTCACCCCTCCACTTT.

This clonotype was picked up a small number of times. J is TRBJ2-7 and V is TRBV28; D remains unclear. Germline V gene lookup returns CDR1 MDHEN and CDR2 SYDVKM. V was trimmed by 7 bases and J by 3 bases, leaving 13 bases between them. The CDR3 is 13 residues long. The DNA for the CDR3 is TGTGCCAGCACCTCAAGACCATACTACGAGCAGTACTTC. Amino acids: CASTSRPYYEQYF. Full variable domain (missing parts from reference TRBV28 and TRBJ2-7): DVKVTQSSRYLVKRTGEKVFLECVQDMDHENMFWYRQDPGLGLRLIYFSYDVKMKEKGDIPEGYSVSREKKERFSLILESASTNQTSMYLCASTSRPYYEQYFGPGTRLTVT.

A few counts support this clonotype. The CDR3: CAWSPDSNTEAFF. The CDR3, as DNA: TGTGCCTGGAGCCCCGACTCGAACACTGAAGCTTTCTTT. The J gene is TRBJ1-1, the V gene TRBV30, with D unresolved. Germline V lookup: CDR1 GTSNPN, CDR2 SVGIG (reference sequence). CDR3 length: 13 amino acids. The germline V and J ends were trimmed by 3 bases and 1 base, with 9 bases remaining between them.

This clonotype came up many times. This chain connects TRBV6-1 to TRBJ1-1, with a weak D call TRBD1 (6 bases). The germline V and J ends were trimmed by 5 bases and 3 bases, with 10 bases remaining between them. Looked up from germline, CDR1 is MNHNS and CDR2 is SASEGT. The CDR3 is 13 residues long. The CDR3 bases are TGTGCCAGCAGTATTCAGGGGTACACTGAAGCTTTCTTT. Residues: CASSIQGYTEAFF.

This clonotype was seen ten or more times. The V call is TRBV20-1, the J call TRBJ2-1; 12 nucleotides line up with TRBD2. The CDR3 spans 16 residues. Germline V gene sequence: CDR1 DFQATT, CDR2 SNEGSKA (reference sequence). Unmatched junction bases numbered 9, after V lost 5 bases and J lost 4 bases. The CDR3 loop reads CSARSTSGSAYNEQFF. In DNA, the CDR3 is TGCAGTGCTCGATCGACTAGCGGGAGCGCTTACAATGAGCAGTTCTTC.

The chain has TRBV27 and TRBJ1-2; no firm D call. Germline CDR1 MNHEY, CDR2 SMNVEV (reference sequence). CDR3 size: 13 residues. Trimming took off 1 base at V and 8 bases at J, with 11 bases between the two ends. The DNA for the CDR3 is TGTGCCAGCAGTTTATGGGGATCCGGAGGCTACACCTTC. It codes for CASSLWGSGGYTF.

This clonotype came up many times. The rearrangement joins TRBV29-1 to TRBJ2-1, with TRBD2 as a possible D gene (5 bases). The V end was cut by 6 bases, the J end by 0 bases, with 12 bases between. Germline-derived CDR1 and CDR2 are SQVTM and ANQGSEA. CDR3 size: 14 residues. The CDR3 loop reads CSVRPGYSYNEQFF. CDR3 nucleotides: TGCAGCGTAAGACCGGGATACTCCTACAATGAGCAGTTCTTC.

This chain connects TRBV11-2 to TRBJ2-1; 11 positions match TRBD1. The trim removed 7 bases at V and 6 bases at J, leaving 14 bases unmatched. The CDR3 is 17 amino acids. The germline V gene encodes CDR1 SGHAT and CDR2 FQNNGV. CDR3 loop: CASTQFRGTGGINEQFF. CDR3 DNA: TGTGCCAGCACCCAGTTTCGAGGGACAGGGGGAATCAATGAGCAGTTCTTC. Complete variable domain (other parts from reference TRBV11-2 and TRBJ2-1): EAGVAQSPRYKIIEKRQSVAFWCNPISGHATLYWYQQILGQGPKLLIQFQNNGVVDDSQLPKDRFSAERLKGVDSTLKIQPAKLEDSAVYLCASTQFRGTGGINEQFFGPGTRLTVL.

Judged by abundance, this clonotype is medium-sized (0.01 to 0.1%). The gene calls are TRBV7-2 and TRBJ2-1, with 10 bases identical to TRBD1. The CDR3 consists of 16 residues. After removal of 2 bases from V and 1 base from J, the junction contained 2 bases not matched to a gene. Germline V CDR1 and CDR2: SGHTA, FQGNSA. The CDR3: CASSLRDRGSYNEQFF. The CDR3 DNA reads TGTGCCAGCAGCTTAAGGGACAGGGGATCCTACAATGAGCAGTTCTTC.

This clonotype has just a few counts. Written as DNA, the CDR3 is TGTGCCAGCAGCGAGGGGAGTGGCTATGGCTACACCTTC. As protein: CASSEGSGYGYTF. V usage is TRBV6-5 and J usage is TRBJ1-2; D is perhaps TRBD1 (5 bases). Germline V lookup: CDR1 MNHEY, CDR2 SVGAGI. This CDR3 has 13 residues. Trimming shortened V by 6 bases and J by 4 bases, and 12 bases separated the two germline ends.

The J gene is TRBJ1-1, the V gene TRBV28, with D maybe TRBD1 (6 bases). The CDR3 has 14 residues. V dropped 7 bases and J dropped 1 base, with 13 bases sitting between them. The germline V gene has CDR1 MDHEN and CDR2 SYDVKM. The CDR3 DNA reads TGTGCCAGCACATGGGGGGGGCCGAACACTGAAGCTTTCTTT. Amino acids: CASTWGGPNTEAFF.

This clonotype was recorded a few times. This rearrangement joins TRBV3-1 to TRBJ1-2; D gene ambiguous. Germline CDR1 is LGHDT and CDR2 is YNNKEL (reference sequence). The CDR3 is made up of 13 amino acids. Trimming stripped 0 bases from V and 11 bases from J, with 13 bases between. The CDR3 loop is CASSQDAVSSYTF. The CDR3 region has the DNA TGTGCCAGCAGCCAAGATGCGGTCTCCTCATACACCTTC.

This chain links TRBV14 with TRBJ1-6, with 9 bases aligning to TRBD1. Germline assignment: CDR1 SGHDN and CDR2 FVKESK. The J segment lost 10 bases and the V segment lost 4 bases, leaving 5 bases of the junction unmatched. This CDR3 contains 14 residues. CDR3 bases: TGTGCCAGCAGCCCGACAGGGGGTTTATCACCCCTCCACTTT. It yields the protein CASSPTGGLSPLHF.

V gene TRBV7-3 combines with J gene TRBJ2-3, with TRBD2 identical over 10 bases. Germline values: CDR1 SGHTA, CDR2 FQGTGA. The CDR3 covers 18 residues. V was pared by 0 bases and J by 4 bases, with 10 bases of the junction left unmatched. CDR3 nucleotides: TGTGCCAGCAGCTTAACGCGGGTGGCTAGCGGGAGTCCAGATACGCAGTATTTT. This sequence encodes CASSLTRVASGSPDTQYF.